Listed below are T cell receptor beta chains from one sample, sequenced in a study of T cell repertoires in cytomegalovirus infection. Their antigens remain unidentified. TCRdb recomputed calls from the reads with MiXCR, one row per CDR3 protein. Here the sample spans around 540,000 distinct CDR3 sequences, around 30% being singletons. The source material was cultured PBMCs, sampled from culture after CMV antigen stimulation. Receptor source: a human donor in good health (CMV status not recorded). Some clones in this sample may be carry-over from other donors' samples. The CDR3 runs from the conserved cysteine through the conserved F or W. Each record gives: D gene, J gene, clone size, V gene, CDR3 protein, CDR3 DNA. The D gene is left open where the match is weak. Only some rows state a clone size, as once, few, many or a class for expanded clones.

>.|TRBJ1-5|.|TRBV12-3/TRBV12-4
CASSSGGASEPQHF
TGTGCCAGCAGTTCGGGGGGGGCGTCGGAGCCCCAGCATTTT
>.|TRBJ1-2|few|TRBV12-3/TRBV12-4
CASSFGGTYGYTF
TGTGCCAGCAGTTTCGGAGGCACCTATGGCTACACCTTC
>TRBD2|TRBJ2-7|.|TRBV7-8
CASSPLAGGVYEQYF
TGTGCCAGCAGCCCACTAGCGGGGGGAGTCTACGAGCAGTACTTC
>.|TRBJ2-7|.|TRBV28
CASSLGPRGEQYF
TGTGCCAGCAGTTTGGGTCCGAGGGGCGAGCAGTACTTC
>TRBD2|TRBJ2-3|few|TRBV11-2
CASSFSGSKDTQYF
TGTGCCAGCAGCTTTAGCGGGAGTAAAGATACGCAGTATTTT
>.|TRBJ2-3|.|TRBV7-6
CASSPLGPDTQYF
TGTGCCAGCAGCCCACTTGGGCCAGATACGCAGTATTTT
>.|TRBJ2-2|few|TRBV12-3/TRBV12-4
CASSPGVTGELFF
TGTGCCAGCAGTCCCGGGGTCACCGGGGAGCTGTTTTTT
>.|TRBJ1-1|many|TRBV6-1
CASSGGRGANTEAFF
TGTGCCAGCAGTGGAGGGAGGGGGGCGAACACTGAAGCTTTCTTT
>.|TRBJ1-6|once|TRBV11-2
CASSLSRDNSPLHF
TGTGCCAGCAGCTTAAGCAGGGATAATTCACCCCTCCACTTT
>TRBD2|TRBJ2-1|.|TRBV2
CATGTSGSINVQFF
TGTGCCACCGGGACTAGCGGGAGTATAAATGTGCAGTTCTTC
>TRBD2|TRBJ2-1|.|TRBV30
CAWTGGGGEQFF
TGTGCCTGGACGGGGGGGGGAGGAGAGCAGTTCTTC
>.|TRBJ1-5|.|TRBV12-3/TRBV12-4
CASSARNRAYSNQPQHF
TGTGCCAGCAGTGCCCGTAACAGGGCTTATAGCAATCAGCCCCAGCATTTT
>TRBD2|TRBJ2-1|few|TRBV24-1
CATSDLRTPAAGAAYNEQFF
TGTGCCACCAGTGATCTCCGGACCCCAGCGGCGGGAGCGGCCTACAATGAGCAGTTCTTC